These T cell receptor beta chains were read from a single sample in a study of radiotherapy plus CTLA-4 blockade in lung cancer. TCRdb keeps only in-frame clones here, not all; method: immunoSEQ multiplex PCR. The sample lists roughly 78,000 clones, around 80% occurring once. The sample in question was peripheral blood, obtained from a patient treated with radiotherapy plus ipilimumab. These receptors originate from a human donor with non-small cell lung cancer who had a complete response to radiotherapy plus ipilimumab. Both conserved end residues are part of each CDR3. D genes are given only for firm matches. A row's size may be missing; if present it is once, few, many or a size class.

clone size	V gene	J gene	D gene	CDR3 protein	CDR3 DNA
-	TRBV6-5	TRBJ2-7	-	CASSYSPQLYEQYF	TGTGCCAGCAGTTACTCGCCACAGCTCTACGAGCAGTACTTC
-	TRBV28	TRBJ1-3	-	CASSSGGLKAGNTIYF	TGTGCCAGCTCCTCGGGGGGGCTGAAAGCAGGAAACACCATATATTTT
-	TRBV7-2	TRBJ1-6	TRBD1	CASSQEGRGNSPLHF	TGTGCCAGCAGCCAAGAGGGCAGGGGGAATTCACCCCTCCACTTT
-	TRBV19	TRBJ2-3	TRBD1	CASSLDRDRGRVDTQYF	TGTGCCAGTAGTCTCGACCGGGACAGGGGGCGAGTAGATACGCAGTATTTT
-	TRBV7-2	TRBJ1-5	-	CASSLEGSVTQHF	TGTGCCAGCAGCTTAGAGGGTTCTGTGACCCAGCATTTT
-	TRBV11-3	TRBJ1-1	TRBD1	CASSPRTGYEAFF	TGTGCCAGCAGCCCTAGGACAGGATATGAAGCTTTCTTT
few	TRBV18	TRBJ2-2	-	CASSPQNTGELFF	TGTGCCAGCTCACCACAGAACACCGGGGAGCTGTTTTTT
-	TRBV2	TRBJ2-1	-	CASSVAASYNEQFF	TGTGCCAGCAGTGTTGCGGCCTCCTACAATGAGCAGTTCTTC
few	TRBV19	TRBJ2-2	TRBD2	CASNGGRAPGELFF	TGTGCCAGTAACGGCGGGAGGGCCCCCGGGGAGCTGTTTTTT
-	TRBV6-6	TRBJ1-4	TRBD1	CASSYTTGGNEKLFF	TGTGCCAGCAGTTACACGACAGGGGGTAATGAAAAACTGTTTTTT
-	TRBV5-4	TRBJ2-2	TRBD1	CASSLDPLTGVRTGELFF	TGTGCCAGCAGCTTGGATCCCTTGACAGGGGTTCGCACCGGGGAGCTGTTTTTT
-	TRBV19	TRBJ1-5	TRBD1	CASRIGTGVGNNQPQHF	TGTGCCAGTAGGATCGGGACAGGGGTGGGAAACAATCAGCCCCAGCATTTT
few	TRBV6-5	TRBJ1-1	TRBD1	CASSNRAGGRTEAFF	TGTGCCAGCAGTAATCGCGCAGGGGGTCGGACTGAAGCTTTCTTT
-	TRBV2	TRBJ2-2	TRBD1	CASREDRVVGELFF	TGTGCCAGCAGGGAGGACAGGGTGGTCGGGGAGCTGTTTTTT
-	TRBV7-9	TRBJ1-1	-	CASSSHHLNTEAFF	TGTGCCAGCAGCTCTCATCACCTGAACACTGAAGCTTTCTTT
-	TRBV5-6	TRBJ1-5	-	CASSSQGFQPQHF	TGTGCCAGCAGCTCTCAGGGGTTTCAGCCCCAGCATTTT
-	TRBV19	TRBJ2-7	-	CASRRRPSSYEQYF	TGTGCCAGCCGGCGACGGCCCAGCTCCTACGAGCAGTACTTC
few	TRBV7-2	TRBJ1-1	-	CASIPWGRDTEAFF	TGTGCCAGCATCCCTTGGGGGAGGGACACTGAAGCTTTCTTT
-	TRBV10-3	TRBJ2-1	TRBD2	CAIREDNEQFF	TGTGCCATCCGGGAGGACAATGAGCAGTTCTTC
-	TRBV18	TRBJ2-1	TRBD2	CASSPGLAGDYEQFF	TGTGCCAGCTCACCTGGACTAGCGGGAGACTATGAGCAGTTCTTC
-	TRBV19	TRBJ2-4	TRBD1	CASSSDRGENIQYF	TGTGCCAGTAGTTCGGACAGGGGGGAAAACATTCAGTACTTC
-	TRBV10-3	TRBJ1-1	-	CAISEREMNTEAFF	TGTGCCATCAGTGAAAGGGAAATGAACACTGAAGCTTTCTTT
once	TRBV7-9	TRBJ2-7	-	CASSSQGSSYEQYF	TGTGCCAGCAGCTCTCAGGGTTCCTCCTACGAGCAGTACTTC
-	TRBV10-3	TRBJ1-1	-	CAISESGDQAFF	TGTGCCATCAGTGAGTCGGGGGACCAAGCTTTCTTT
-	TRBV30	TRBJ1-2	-	CASQRGATSGYTF	TGTGCCTCCCAGCGGGGGGCGACATCTGGCTACACCTTC
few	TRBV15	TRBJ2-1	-	CATSRDSRDNEQFF	TGTGCCACCAGCAGGGACAGCCGAGACAATGAGCAGTTCTTC